These 22 T cell receptor beta chains share one sample of origin, sequenced in a study of T cells after yellow fever vaccination. TCRdb processed the 5' RACE reads anew with MiXCR; each CDR3 protein has one entry. The sample lists about 240,000 distinct CDR3 sequences, about 7% occurring once. Specimen: CD4+ T cells sorted from PBMCs, collected 15 days after the yellow fever booster vaccination. These receptors were obtained from a man aged 30 to 39 who received the YFV17D yellow fever vaccine.

This clonotype was observed a few times. The CDR3 DNA reads as TGTGCCAGCAGCTTCAACAGGGGACAAGAGACCCAGTACTTC. Translating it yields CASSFNRGQETQYF. The J gene is TRBJ2-5, the V gene TRBV7-2, with TRBD1 identical over 7 bases. Germline CDR1 SGHTA, CDR2 FQGNSA. V trimming: 3 bases; J trimming: 2 bases; junction bases outside the gene matches: 3. This CDR3 is built from 14 residues. The entire variable domain, with the rest obtained from reference TRBV7-2 and TRBJ2-5, is as follows: GAGVSQSPSNKVTEKGKDVELRCDPISGHTALYWYRQSLGQGLEFLIYFQGNSAPDKSGLPSDRFSAERTGGSVSTLTIQRTQQEDSAVYLCASSFNRGQETQYFGPGTRLLVL.

This clonotype was seen at least ten times. This chain uses TRBV6-5 with TRBJ2-7; D is unresolved. V gave up 2 bases and J gave up 2 bases, with 7 bases separating them. From germline, CDR1 is MNHEY and CDR2 SVGAGI. The CDR3 consists of 13 residues. CDR3 protein: CASSYAGTYEQYF. The CDR3 nucleotides are TGTGCCAGCAGTTACGCTGGGACCTACGAGCAGTACTTC.

V and J are TRBV7-9 and TRBJ2-5; D may be TRBD2 (6 bases). Germline assignment: CDR1 SEHNR and CDR2 FQNEAQ (reference sequence). The CDR3 spans 15 residues. The ends were cut back, 5 bases at V and 5 bases at J, with 18 bases in the middle. CDR3 region: CASSPPGGAGETQYF. Written as DNA, the CDR3 is TGTGCCAGCAGCCCACCTGGGGGAGCGGGTGAGACCCAGTACTTC.

This clonotype occurred many times. The CDR3 loop is CAISGNPSSYNEQFF. Written as DNA, the CDR3 is TGTGCCATCAGTGGCAACCCGAGCTCCTACAATGAGCAGTTCTTC. The chain has TRBV10-3 and TRBJ2-1; D is unresolved. Deletions cut 4 bases from V and 0 bases from J, with 10 bases between. The CDR3 length is 15 residues. In germline, CDR1 is ENHRY, CDR2 SYGVKD.

This clonotype has more than one count but fewer than ten. The V and J genes are TRBV7-2 and TRBJ1-5; unclear D gene. V shed 0 bases and J shed 10 bases, with 7 bases lying between them. From germline, CDR1 is SGHTA and CDR2 FQGNSA. This CDR3 is built from 12 residues. CDR3 nucleotides: TGTGCCAGCAGCTTAGCACTTCATCCCCAGCATTTT. It encodes CASSLALHPQHF.

The rearrangement uses TRBV6-2 or TRBV6-3 and TRBJ2-7; D possibly corresponds to TRBD2 (5 bases). The germline V and J ends were trimmed by 2 bases and 6 bases, with 17 bases remaining between them. From germline, CDR1 is MNHEY and CDR2 SVGEGT. This CDR3 has 15 residues. CDR3 coding DNA: TGTGCCAGCAGTTACGGCAGAGGGTGGCCTCTCGAGCAGTACTTC. Its translation is CASSYGRGWPLEQYF.

The chain uses TRBV6-5 and TRBJ1-1; 7 bases fit TRBD1. J lost 9 bases, V lost 2 bases, and 3 bases had no gene match. Germline CDR1 reads MNHEY; CDR2 reads SVGAGI. The CDR3 runs to 12 residues. CDR3 nucleotides: TGTGCCAGCAGTTACGGGACAGCTCAAGCTTTCTTT. Translated, it gives CASSYGTAQAFF.

The chain employs TRBV7-2 and TRBJ2-5; D not certain. Germline CDR1 is SGHTA and CDR2 is FQGNSA. The CDR3 totals 16 residues. V lost 3 bases and J 0 bases, leaving 14 bases between the germline ends. CDR3: CASSLVVSRYQETQYF. The CDR3 DNA sequence: TGTGCCAGCAGCTTGGTTGTATCTAGGTACCAAGAGACCCAGTACTTC. The full variable domain, with the rest looked up from reference TRBV7-2 and TRBJ2-5, is GAGVSQSPSNKVTEKGKDVELRCDPISGHTALYWYRQSLGQGLEFLIYFQGNSAPDKSGLPSDRFSAERTGGSVSTLTIQRTQQEDSAVYLCASSLVVSRYQETQYFGPGTRLLVL.

The chain joins TRBV19 to TRBJ2-7; no definite D call. Germline-derived CDR1 and CDR2 are LNHDA and SQIVND (reference sequence). V was shortened by 7 bases and J by 2 bases, with 15 bases between the two germline ends. The CDR3 length is 14 residues. The CDR3 loop is CASTAALFPYEQYF. The CDR3 DNA follows: TGTGCCAGTACCGCAGCCCTCTTCCCCTACGAGCAGTACTTC.

This clonotype was detected ten times or more. The chain recombines TRBV6-1 with TRBJ1-6; unclear D gene. The CDR3 has 20 residues. Trimming cost V 6 bases and J 8 bases, with 32 bases left between them. Per germline, CDR1 MNHNS and CDR2 SASEGT. The CDR3, as DNA: TGTGCCAGCAGGAAAAGCCCCCCACTCTGGGAGGTAGGAGGCGATTCACCCCTCCACTTT. Protein: CASRKSPPLWEVGGDSPLHF.

At least ten counts were recorded for this clonotype. V gene TRBV29-1 combines with J gene TRBJ1-1; D remains ambiguous. V dropped 3 bases and J dropped 2 bases, with 10 bases sitting between them. The CDR3 is 13 residues long. Per the germline V gene, CDR1 is SQVTM and CDR2 is ANQGSEA. The CDR3 loop is CSVEGSVNTEAFF. CDR3 DNA sequence: TGCAGCGTTGAGGGCAGCGTAAACACTGAAGCTTTCTTT.

This chain connects TRBV7-2 to TRBJ2-1, with TRBD2 matching over 7 bases. Germline lookup yields CDR1 SGHTA and CDR2 FQGNSA. The CDR3 sequence is 15 residues long. Trimming removed 7 bases from V and 3 bases from J; junction bases left unmatched: 9. CDR3: CASTLSAGDYNEQFF. In DNA, the CDR3 is TGTGCCAGCACCTTGAGTGCGGGAGACTACAATGAGCAGTTCTTC.

This clonotype has a count of ten or more. CDR3 sequence reads: CASSLMGVREHTQYF. CDR3 bases: TGTGCCAGCAGCTTAATGGGCGTTAGGGAGCATACGCAGTATTTT. The genes are TRBV7-8 and TRBJ2-3, with D maybe TRBD2 (5 bases). The CDR3 is 15 amino acids. The germline V gene encodes CDR1 SGHVS and CDR2 FQNEAQ. Trimming removed 2 bases at V and 7 bases at J, with 16 bases between.

This clonotype was counted many times. The genes are TRBV6-2 or TRBV6-3 and TRBJ2-7; 14 bases are a match to TRBD2. The CDR3 contains 15 residues. Germline CDR1 and CDR2: MNHEY and SVGEGT. V shed 6 bases and J 6 bases; nucleotides not matched to a gene: 7. The CDR3 nucleotides are TGTGCCAGCAGCGGGACTAGCGGGAGTTTTAGCGAGCAGTACTTC. Translated, it gives CASSGTSGSFSEQYF.

Points on this clonotype: This may come from a read error, since a much larger clone is one base off. V is TRBV29-1 and J is TRBJ1-1; D possibly corresponds to TRBD1 (5 bases). Germline CDR1 SQVTM, CDR2 ANQGSEA. Trimming removed 4 bases at V and 4 bases at J, with 7 bases between. This CDR3 spans 11 amino acids. The CDR3 is CSVGGSTEAFF. Written as DNA, the CDR3 is TGCAGCGTTGGGGGGAGCACTGAAGCTTTCTTT.

The gene calls are TRBV3-1 and TRBJ1-1, with D unclear. The CDR3 is 13 residues long. Deletions cut 1 base from V and 4 bases from J, with 7 bases between. Looked up from germline, CDR1 is LGHDT and CDR2 is YNNKEL (reference sequence). CDR3 DNA sequence: TGTGCCAGCAGCCAAGTCGGCTCCACTGAAGCTTTCTTT. Translation: CASSQVGSTEAFF.

This clonotype was detected ten times or more. V and J are TRBV5-1 and TRBJ2-1; 8 nucleotides line up with TRBD2. With 1 base clipped from V and 1 base from J, the junction kept 1 base outside the gene matches. Germline lookup yields CDR1 SGHRS and CDR2 YFSETQ. The CDR3 is 15 amino acids. The CDR3, as DNA: TGCGCCAGCAGCTTGACGGGAGGGTCCTACAATGAGCAGTTCTTC. Translated: CASSLTGGSYNEQFF.

The sample holds a few counts of this clonotype. The genes are TRBV29-1 and TRBJ2-5, with D perhaps matching TRBD1 (6 bases). Trimming cost V 4 bases and J 4 bases, with 10 bases left between them. CDR3 size: 12 residues. The germline gives CDR1 SQVTM, CDR2 ANQGSEA. DNA of the CDR3: TGCAGCGTTGCACAGGGTATAGAGACCCAGTACTTC. Amino acids: CSVAQGIETQYF.

The chain is built from TRBV7-2 and TRBJ2-3; D is possibly TRBD2 (6 bases). This CDR3 is 17 amino acids long. CDR1 and CDR2 (germline): SGHTA, FQGNSA. Trimming shortened V by 5 bases and J by 5 bases, and 23 bases separated the two germline ends. CDR3 amino acids: CASSHRVGRGYLDTQYF. The CDR3 DNA reads TGTGCCAGCAGCCACCGCGTGGGGCGGGGATATCTAGATACGCAGTATTTT. Full variable domain (remainder filled in from reference TRBV7-2 and TRBJ2-3): GAGVSQSPSNKVTEKGKDVELRCDPISGHTALYWYRQSLGQGLEFLIYFQGNSAPDKSGLPSDRFSAERTGGSVSTLTIQRTQQEDSAVYLCASSHRVGRGYLDTQYFGPGTRLTVL.

This clonotype was recorded at least ten times. The V call is TRBV5-6, the J call TRBJ2-1; D gene uncertain. This CDR3 has 12 amino acids. Trimming took 1 base from V and 8 from J, leaving 7 bases between them. Germline CDR1 and CDR2: SGHDT and YYEEEE. The CDR3 nucleotides are TGTGCCAGCAGCTTGCGGTGGGATGAGCAGTTCTTC. Translated, it gives CASSLRWDEQFF.

Many counts were recorded for this clonotype. The gene calls are TRBV5-1 and TRBJ2-3; D is possibly TRBD2 (5 bases). CDR1 is SGHRS and CDR2 is YFSETQ in the germline V gene. V was clipped by 4 bases and J by 0 bases, with 12 bases between them. The CDR3 is made up of 15 amino acids. CDR3 amino acids: CASSGGWTSTDTQYF. CDR3 bases: TGCGCCAGCAGCGGAGGATGGACTAGCACAGATACGCAGTATTTT.

This chain connects TRBV19 to TRBJ1-5; D remains ambiguous. The CDR3 consists of 15 residues. Germline V gene lookup returns CDR1 LNHDA and CDR2 SQIVND (reference sequence). The ends were cut back, 6 bases at V and 0 bases at J, with 12 bases in the middle. DNA of the CDR3: TGTGCCAGTAGGACCTACGGGGATAGCAATCAGCCCCAGCATTTT. Translation gives CASRTYGDSNQPQHF.